Presented here are 2 T cell receptor beta chains from one specimen sequenced in a study of T cell responses to AZD1222 COVID-19 vaccine. Libraries were prepared by immunoSEQ multiplex PCR; TCRdb keeps only in-frame clonotypes and omits some of them. Here the sample spans 140,000 to 150,000 clones, 75% to 90% being singletons. Sequences were derived from peripheral blood, sampled on day 0 of AZD1222 vaccination. The receptors derive from an adult in good health.

The chain combines TRBV9 with TRBJ2-7; TRBD1 agrees at 10 bases. Germline V lookup: CDR1 SGDLS, CDR2 YYNGEE. The CDR3 consists of 15 residues. V trimming: 2 bases; J trimming: 5 bases; junction bases outside the gene matches: 7. The CDR3 bases are TGTGCCAGCAGCGTCGAGACAGGGGGCAATGACGAGCAGTACTTC. This codes for CASSVETGGNDEQYF. The full variable domain, its missing parts supplied by reference TRBV9 and TRBJ2-7, is DSGVTQTPKHLITATGQRVTLRCSPRSGDLSVYWYQQSLDQGLQFLIQYYNGEERAKGNILERFSAQQFPDLHSELNLSSLELGDSALYFCASSVETGGNDEQYFGPGTRLTVT.

The genes are TRBV9 and TRBJ1-2; no clear D. Trimming removed 0 bases from V and 10 bases from J, with 4 bases in between. The CDR3 is 10 amino acids. Germline-derived CDR1 and CDR2 are SGDLS and YYNGEE. The CDR3 DNA reads TGTGCCAGCAGCGTAGATCCCTACACCTTC. It translates to CASSVDPYTF. The variable domain in full, with the rest retrieved from reference TRBV9 and TRBJ1-2, is DSGVTQTPKHLITATGQRVTLRCSPRSGDLSVYWYQQSLDQGLQFLIQYYNGEERAKGNILERFSAQQFPDLHSELNLSSLELGDSALYFCASSVDPYTFGSGTRLTVV.